These 5 T cell receptor beta chains were all obtained from the same sample, sequenced in a study of PD-L1 blockade in urothelial cancer. Clones were sequenced by immunoSEQ multiplex PCR, and TCRdb holds only the in-frame ones, with some missing. Here the sample spans under 90,000 clones, 90% being singletons. The source material was PBMCs, sampled around atezolizumab (anti-PD-L1) treatment. These receptors all stem from a man between 60 and 75 years old with urothelial cancer.

V is TRBV30 and J is TRBJ2-3, with 7 bases aligning to TRBD2. V dropped 5 bases and J dropped 0; count of bases not matched to a gene: 5. The CDR3 totals 14 residues. Germline CDR1 is GTSNPN and CDR2 is SVGIG (reference sequence). CDR3 bases: TGTGCCTGGGAGCGGGGTACTAGCACAGATACGCAGTATTTT. Translated: CAWERGTSTDTQYF.

V and J are TRBV29-1 and TRBJ2-1; 7 bases line up with TRBD1. V was pared by 5 bases and J by 0 bases, with 4 bases of the junction left unmatched. This CDR3 has 14 residues. The germline V gene encodes CDR1 SQVTM and CDR2 ANQGSEA. The CDR3 DNA follows: TGCAGCGTTTCGAGGGGGCTCTCCTACAATGAGCAGTTCTTC. Translating gives CSVSRGLSYNEQFF.

This chain connects TRBV9 to TRBJ2-2; D unresolved. Germline values: CDR1 SGDLS, CDR2 YYNGEE. V was pared by 3 bases and J by 2 bases, with 8 bases between. The CDR3 is 14 amino acids. The DNA for the CDR3 is TGTGCCAGCAGCGGACTGGTAAACACCGGGGAGCTGTTTTTT. It translates to CASSGLVNTGELFF.

The rearrangement uses TRBV5-1 and TRBJ2-3, with 9 nucleotides matching TRBD2. The CDR3 is 17 amino acids. Germline V lookup: CDR1 SGHRS, CDR2 YFSETQ. With 0 bases clipped from V and 4 bases from J, the junction kept 9 bases outside the gene matches. The chain's CDR3 is CASSLVSRGGPPDTQYF. The CDR3 DNA follows: TGCGCCAGCAGCTTGGTTTCGCGGGGGGGCCCCCCAGATACGCAGTATTTT.

This clone was found once. The chain couples TRBV7-2 to TRBJ2-7; 10 bases are a match to TRBD2. This CDR3 region has 14 residues. V dropped 2 bases and J dropped 8; count of bases not matched to a gene: 6. Looked up from germline, CDR1 is SGHTA and CDR2 is FQGNSA. The CDR3 nucleotides read TGTGCCAGCAGCTTAAGGACTAGCGGCACCCAGCAGTACTTC. Translation: CASSLRTSGTQQYF.